The source of this TCR beta chain is a study of T cell responses to AZD1222 COVID-19 vaccine. Germline V gene data show CDR1 as SGHRS and CDR2 as YFSETQ. V was trimmed by 0 bases and J by 6 bases, leaving 17 bases between them. The CDR3 runs 16 residues. Data came from immunoSEQ multiplex PCR; TCRdb stores just in-frame clones and leaves some out. The sample lists some 36,000 clones, 85% to 90% occurring once. Sequenced material: peripheral blood, taken on day 0 of AZD1222 vaccination. The receptor's source is an adult in good health. This chain joins TRBV5-1 and TRBJ2-3; a possible D gene is TRBD2 (7 bases). CDR3 sequence: CASSLVSGGYRDTQYF. DNA for the CDR3: TGCGCCAGCAGCTTGGTTTCGGGGGGCTACCGGGATACGCAGTATTTT.